Below, one T cell receptor beta chain is given with its context. What it binds is unknown. These data belong to a study of T-cell memory formation after mild COVID-19. Findings and limits, study-wide: A second wave expanding day 15 to 37 was CD4+-biased; contracting clones were balanced. Within pre-infection memory, some responding clones were found, suggesting cross-reactive memory joined.

Using its own MiXCR run on the 5' RACE reads, TCRdb lists one record per CDR3 protein. In the table there are approximately 250,000 distinct CDR3 sequences, 15% to 19% of which are singletons. Sequencing was carried out using PBMCs or a T cell subset sorted from them (not recorded which). The receptor's source is an adult woman who had mild COVID-19 (a few samples of this study predate the infection). Cell type and time point are not known.

The CDR3 sequence is CASKARGRNYEQYF. The DNA for the CDR3 is TGTGCCAGCAAAGCCCGGGGCCGGAACTACGAGCAGTACTTC. The rearrangement links TRBV5-4 to TRBJ2-7; D is perhaps TRBD1 or TRBD2 (5 bases each). Trimming shortened V by 6 bases and J by 3 bases, and 16 bases separated the two germline ends. This CDR3 has 14 residues. Germline V gives CDR1 SGHNT, CDR2 YYREEE (reference sequence).